This TCR beta chain was found in a study of shared clonotypes between healthy human individuals. About the study: There were three CD4 naive, three CD4 memory, two CD8 naive and one CD8 memory plates per donor. Broader study findings: Sampling involved blood alone; tissue repertoires likely differ. The naive CD4 repertoires of a handful of donors were compared, and around 4.9% of clonotypes were shared. In having few donors, the study represented limited genetic and exposure-history diversity.

The CDR3 sequence is 15 residues long. Germline V gives CDR1 SGHVS, CDR2 FNYEAQ. The ends lost 5 bases at V and 5 bases at J; junction bases unmatched: 5. With regard to this clone: Its specificity is not known.

CD45RO-negative, CCR7-selected cells formed the naive CD8 fraction, which excluded terminally differentiated effector memory CD45RA+ cells. Libraries were prepared by immunoSEQ multiplex PCR; TCRdb keeps only in-frame clonotypes and omits some of them. The table includes around 2.1 million clones, 93% detected once. The genes are TRBV7-6 and TRBJ2-1, with TRBD2 matching 11 bases. Sequencing was done on a sample of naive CD8+ T cells from PBMCs. The clonotype originates from a man younger than 35 in good health. Some clones in this sample may be carry-over from other donors' samples. CDR3 sequence (DNA): TGTGCCAGCAGCCCACTAGCGGGAGCGAACAATGAGCAGTTCTTC. Translation gives CASSPLAGANNEQFF.